The 18 T cell receptor beta chains reported below all come from one sample, sequenced in a study of CD8 T cells in ankylosing spondylitis. TCRdb passed the 5' RACE reads through MiXCR, listing each CDR3 protein once. The data hold about 240,000 distinct CDR3 sequences, with 7% to 10% observed a single time. The specimen sequenced was blood, either unsorted or a sorted T cell fraction (not recorded which). These receptors were collected from a female donor with ankylosing spondylitis or in good health (not recorded which).

The sample holds many counts of this clonotype. The chain recombines TRBV28 with TRBJ1-1; tentatively, D is TRBD1 (6 bases). Germline-derived CDR1 and CDR2 are MDHEN and SYDVKM. V was clipped by 6 bases and J by 0 bases, with 14 bases between them. The CDR3 loop spans 15 amino acids. The CDR3 nucleotides read TGTGCCAGCAGCATAGGGGCAGGGGTGAACACTGAAGCTTTCTTT. It encodes CASSIGAGVNTEAFF. The full variable domain, in which reference TRBV28 and TRBJ1-1 provide the parts outside the CDR3, is DVKVTQSSRYLVKRTGEKVFLECVQDMDHENMFWYRQDPGLGLRLIYFSYDVKMKEKGDIPEGYSVSREKKERFSLILESASTNQTSMYLCASSIGAGVNTEAFFGQGTRLTVV.

The table lists this clonotype with many counts. The CDR3 reads CASSLPSGSGNTEAFF. CDR3 sequence (DNA): TGTGCCAGCAGTTTACCCTCGGGGAGCGGGAACACTGAAGCTTTCTTT. J is TRBJ1-1 and V is TRBV12-3 or TRBV12-4, with D hard to call. The V and J ends lost 2 bases and 1 base respectively, with 14 bases between them. The CDR3 runs to 16 residues.

This clonotype was recorded at least ten times. The chain combines TRBV20-1 with TRBJ1-2; D is possibly TRBD1 (5 bases). The V end lost 5 bases, the J end lost 2 bases, and 12 bases lay between the germline ends. CDR1 is DFQATT, CDR2 SNEGSKA, per germline (reference sequence). This CDR3 is built from 13 residues. CDR3 sequence: CSADRGGNYGYTF. DNA for the CDR3: TGCAGTGCTGACCGGGGGGGAAACTATGGCTACACCTTC.

The chain links TRBV5-4 to TRBJ2-1, with 9 bases lining up with TRBD2. V lost 4 bases to trimming and J lost 4 bases; unmatched junction nucleotides: 12. This CDR3 comprises 17 residues. Germline V CDR1 and CDR2: SGHNT, YYREEE (reference sequence). The CDR3 loop is CASSHPLSGRTYNEQFF. CDR3 coding DNA: TGTGCCAGCAGCCACCCCCTTAGCGGGAGAACATACAATGAGCAGTTCTTC.

This clonotype was detected a few times. This rearrangement joins TRBV7-3 to TRBJ2-1, with D possibly TRBD2 on 6 matching bases. Trimming stripped 2 bases from V and 9 bases from J, with 17 bases between. Germline V CDR1 and CDR2: SGHTA, FQGTGA. The CDR3 is 15 residues long. CDR3 DNA sequence: TGTGCCAGCAGCTTAGGCCCCGGGAGCTTAAGTGAGCAGTTCTTC. Protein: CASSLGPGSLSEQFF.

This clonotype was seen many times. A read error may produce the germline difference seen at one junction end. This sequence joins TRBV2 and TRBJ1-2; D uncertain. The CDR3 covers 13 residues. Germline CDR1 and CDR2: SNHLY and FYNNEI. CDR3 loop: CASREDGKPGYTF. CDR3 DNA sequence: TGTGCCAGCAGAGAAGACGGGAAACCTGGCTACACCTTC. Variable domain in full (rest from reference TRBV2 and TRBJ1-2): EPEVTQTPSHQVTQMGQEVILRCVPISNHLYFYWYRQILGQKVEFLVSFYNNEISEKSEIFDDQFSVERPDGSNFTLKIRSTKLEDSAMYFCASREDGKPGYTFGSGTRLTVV.

This clonotype was found many times. The gene calls are TRBV27 and TRBJ1-5; weak D call: TRBD1 (6 bases). With 6 bases removed from V and 8 bases from J, the gap between germline ends came to 26 bases. The CDR3 runs to 17 residues. Germline V gives CDR1 MNHEY, CDR2 SMNVEV (reference sequence). The CDR3 loop is CASSHRYRASVIKPQHF. The DNA of the CDR3 is TGTGCCAGCAGCCATAGATACAGGGCCTCCGTCATCAAGCCCCAGCATTTT.

This clonotype has a count of ten or more. The rearrangement links TRBV6-5 to TRBJ1-1; no definite D call. Trimming took off 0 bases at V and 4 bases at J, with 6 bases between the two ends. The V gene's germline CDR1 is MNHEY and CDR2 SVGAGI. The CDR3 loop spans 13 amino acids. In nucleotides, the CDR3 is TGTGCCAGCAGTTACTCGGCATTCACTGAAGCTTTCTTT. Translation: CASSYSAFTEAFF.

This clonotype occurred a few times. The chain couples TRBV30 to TRBJ1-1; D is possibly TRBD1 (6 bases). V lost 1 base, J lost 6 bases, and 9 bases lay in between. The germline V gene has CDR1 GTSNPN and CDR2 SVGIG (reference sequence). The CDR3 is 12 amino acids. CDR3 in DNA: TGTGCCTGGAGTGCTGGGGGCGCTGAAGCTTTCTTT. This sequence encodes CAWSAGGAEAFF.

The V gene is TRBV20-1, the J gene TRBJ2-7; 7 bases fit TRBD2. The CDR3 has 13 residues. V was clipped by 6 bases and J by 0 bases; unmatched bases: 5. Germline V gives CDR1 DFQATT, CDR2 SNEGSKA (reference sequence). CDR3 in DNA: TGCAGTGCGGCGGGAGCTTTCTCCTACGAGCAGTACTTC. Residues: CSAAGAFSYEQYF.

This clonotype has at least ten counts. The gene calls are TRBV18 and TRBJ2-2; no clear D. With 3 bases removed from V and 5 bases from J, the gap between germline ends came to 13 bases. The germline V gene encodes CDR1 KGHSH and CDR2 LQKENI. The CDR3 is 15 amino acids. The CDR3 region has the DNA TGTGCCAGCTCACCTGAGAGGACGGCTACCGGGGAGCTGTTTTTT. It encodes CASSPERTATGELFF.

This clonotype was counted ten times or more. The V call is TRBV15, the J call TRBJ2-7, with D perhaps TRBD2 (5 bases). Trimming took 1 base from V and 5 from J, leaving 12 bases between them. This CDR3 has 14 residues. The germline V gene has CDR1 LNHNV and CDR2 YYDKDF (reference sequence). The CDR3 protein is CATSRGTGSNEQYF. CDR3 sequence (DNA): TGTGCCACCAGCAGAGGTACGGGATCGAACGAGCAGTACTTC.

This clonotype was counted ten times or more. The V call is TRBV5-8, the J call TRBJ1-6; 9 bases line up with TRBD1. The CDR3 sequence is 16 residues long. V was clipped by 4 bases and J by 8 bases; unmatched bases: 10. CDR1 is SGHTS, CDR2 YDEGEE, per germline. The CDR3 is CASSPLGQGAYSPLHF. CDR3 DNA sequence: TGTGCCAGCAGCCCCCTGGGACAGGGAGCTTATTCACCCCTCCACTTT.

This clonotype was observed many times. The V and J genes are TRBV24-1 and TRBJ2-1; TRBD1 is a possible D gene (5 bases). V lost 10 bases and J 10 bases, leaving 13 bases between the germline ends. The CDR3 runs 11 residues. Germline CDR1 reads KGHDR; CDR2 reads SFDVKD. The CDR3 coding sequence is TGTGCCACTTCCCTTTGGGGCGAGCAGTTCTTC. This gives the protein CATSLWGEQFF.

This clonotype showed up many times. The rearrangement uses TRBV5-1 and TRBJ1-2; no clear D gene. Germline V gene sequence: CDR1 SGHRS, CDR2 YFSETQ. The ends were cut back, 0 bases at V and 6 bases at J, with 9 bases in the middle. CDR3 length equals 13 residues. The CDR3 spells CASSLAGTDGYTF. DNA for the CDR3: TGCGCCAGCAGCTTGGCTGGTACGGATGGCTACACCTTC. Drawing the rest from reference TRBV5-1 and TRBJ1-2, the complete variable domain is KAGVTQTPRYLIKTRGQQVTLSCSPISGHRSVSWYQQTPGQGLQFLFEYFSETQRNKGNFPGRFSGRQFSNSRSEMNVSTLELGDSALYLCASSLAGTDGYTFGSGTRLTVV.

This clonotype was observed many times. The V and J genes are TRBV20-1 and TRBJ2-1; TRBD2 agrees at 8 bases. The CDR3 totals 12 residues. V was clipped by 0 bases and J by 9 bases; unmatched bases: 1. Germline V gene lookup returns CDR1 DFQATT and CDR2 SNEGSKA (reference sequence). CDR3 region: CSARDREGEQFF. The CDR3 DNA is TGCAGTGCTAGAGATCGGGAGGGTGAGCAGTTCTTC.

In its sample, this clonotype was seen many times. J is TRBJ1-2 and V is TRBV7-2; TRBD1 agrees at 8 bases. The CDR3 consists of 16 residues. Germline CDR1 SGHTA, CDR2 FQGNSA. With V trimmed by 3 bases and J by 2 bases, 8 bases remained unmatched. The CDR3 DNA reads as TGTGCCAGCAGCTTGGGGCGACAGGGGATAAACTATGGCTACACCTTC. This encodes CASSLGRQGINYGYTF. Supplemented by reference TRBV7-2 and TRBJ1-2, the full variable domain reads GAGVSQSPSNKVTEKGKDVELRCDPISGHTALYWYRQSLGQGLEFLIYFQGNSAPDKSGLPSDRFSAERTGGSVSTLTIQRTQQEDSAVYLCASSLGRQGINYGYTFGSGTRLTVV.

This clonotype was detected many times. The CDR3 spells CASGQGGANNEQFF. The CDR3 coding sequence is TGCGCCAGCGGCCAGGGGGGCGCGAACAATGAGCAGTTCTTC. V usage is TRBV5-1 and J usage is TRBJ2-1, with a weak D call TRBD1 (7 bases). This CDR3 has 14 amino acids. Between the trimmed V and J ends, which lost 7 bases and 5 bases, there was a span of 16 bases. Germline CDR1 and CDR2: SGHRS and YFSETQ.